This T cell receptor (beta chain) was identified during a study of beta chain features in type 1 diabetes (dated by TCRdb to the late 2010s). For the study in its entirety: No differences in mean age, gender distribution, total cell number or subset yield were found between patients and healthy donors. A total of over 95,000,000 sorted cells were examined across all samples, and RNA yield correlated strongly with the number of cells per subset. In the study, recently diagnosed type 1 diabetes patients and matched healthy donors were compared on the TCRB repertoires of their sorted circulating CD4+ T cell subsets. Regulatory and stem cell-like memory subsets were isolated from only 8 patients and roughly eight healthy donors, whereas naive and central memory subsets came from all 30 or so donors.

CDR1 is given as KGHSH and CDR2 as LQKENI, both from the germline V gene. The CDR3, from cysteine to phenylalanine, totals 16 residues. Only CDR3 DNA remains: 48 bases, in frame from the first base. Germline trimming amounts to 3 bases on V and 1 base on J, with 5 as the count of junction bases outside the gene matches. The study at large found these results: Because cDNA rather than genomic DNA was sequenced, highly expressing activated cells could have been over-represented, although no difference in activation and CD3 levels was found between groups. A moderate but significant shortening of TCRB CDR3 length was observed in type 1 diabetes patients in all four CD4+ subsets. Patients with type 1 diabetes made fewer insertions and deleted more nucleotides at VDJ recombination sites, implying thymic rearrangement abnormalities. Because the HLA sub-analyses included only small numbers of individuals, any influence of HLA type on TCRB rearrangement was left unresolved. Shorter templates might be favored by PCR, yet because patient and control samples were amplified and corrected together, any such skew would affect both groups equally. The naive, central memory and regulatory TCRB repertoires appeared to resemble one another more closely among patients than among healthy donors.

Each donor gave one peripheral blood draw, approximately 110 mL on average, collected into heparinised tubes. A BD FACSAria II was used to sort naive, central memory, regulatory and stem cell-like memory CD4+ T cells with a panel that included CD45RO, CCR7, CD25, CD127, CD95 and CD27. Every sorted population had a purity above 95%. PBMCs were separated immediately by Lymphoprep density gradient centrifugation and were stained directly, without being cultured. So that batch effects would be minimized, each experiment stained and sorted samples in pairs, pairing one healthy donor with one patient. The entire amount of isolated RNA was reverse transcribed using the High Capacity cDNA Reverse Transcription Kit, so the sequenced TCRB transcripts were expressed ones. Naive, central memory and regulatory T cell samples underwent deep immunoSEQ sequencing, averaging around 3.6 million total reads per sample. After sorted cells were lysed in RLT buffer, RNA was extracted with DNase-treated RNeasy Micro or Mini kits, with the choice depending on cell number. Each cell subset was processed separately to prevent cross-contamination, with patient and healthy donor samples processed together. The immunoSEQ multiplex PCR was used to amplify TCRB sequences from cDNA, generating 87-bp fragments that spanned the CDR3 region. The amplicons were sequenced using the Illumina HiSeq platform. As for how the authors treated the data: PCR bias was corrected computationally using synthetic template baselines, and reads within Hamming distance 2 were collapsed, with unmergeable singletons discarded. Reads were aligned to IMGT to assign V, D and J genes, CDR3 length, and insertions or deletions at six rearrangement sites. Within each subset, clonotype counts were normalized to sorted cell number, and only after that were true diversity and Gini coefficients computed with the tcR R package. The overlap coefficient, calculated on TCRB nucleotide sequences, was used to quantify repertoire sharing. As a proxy for the pre-selection repertoire, out-of-frame TCRB sequences from naive cells were analyzed. TCRdb limited this immuneACCESS table to in-frame rearrangements with V and J called. A share of clones is missing; checked studies link under half to unresolved V genes, and the rest is unexplained. The V and J calls and clone size come from that table; D and trimming were worked out from the DNA. This sample has some 500,000 clones in its table, and over 9.5% of those were observed once. Of the sample, over 0.04% is held by the ten largest clones.

This clone was picked up a small number of times. This clone's antigen is unknown. No quality values exist for individual bases; no much larger clone is one base distant. This receptor was taken from a woman aged 18-29 years in good health. The chain couples TRBV18 to TRBJ2-1; 8 bases in between match TRBD1. The sample consisted of naive CD4+ T cells from blood. The sample's cell subset or site label, in plain terms: true naive CD4+ T cells. The bases read TGTGCCAGCTCACCGCCAGGGGGCCGGTCCTACAATGAGCAGTTCTTC. Its translation reads: CASSPPGGRSYNEQFF.